These T cell receptor beta chains were read from a single sample in a study of blood T cell repertoires in COVID-19. Clones were read by immunoSEQ multiplex PCR, and TCRdb kept only the in-frame ones, dropping some. The sample lists approximately 260,000 clones; under 90% were seen once. Sequencing was carried out using PBMCs or T cells enriched from blood (not recorded which). The receptors originated from a woman in her fifties or sixties who had recovered from COVID-19. Both conserved end residues are part of each CDR3. D genes are given only for firm matches. The size entry is marked missing in some rows and otherwise reads once, few, many or a size class.

j_call d_call clone_size v_call cdr3_aa cdr3_nt
TRBJ1-3 TRBD1 - TRBV18 CASSPTGEAGNTIYF TGTGCCAGCTCACCTACAGGGGAGGCAGGAAACACCATATATTTT
TRBJ2-2 - - TRBV5-1 CASSRAGTLTTNTGELFF TGCGCCAGCAGCCGTGCGGGGACCCTTACCACGAACACCGGGGAGCTGTTTTTT
TRBJ1-6 - - TRBV5-1 CASSLEQPYNSPLHF TGCGCCAGCAGCTTGGAACAACCCTATAATTCACCCCTCCACTTT
TRBJ1-5 - - TRBV9 CASSEPLVWVLTDQPQHF TGTGCCAGCAGCGAGCCCCTAGTATGGGTTCTTACGGATCAGCCCCAGCATTTT
TRBJ2-6 - - TRBV18 CASSQSSGANVLTF TGTGCCAGCTCACAGAGCTCTGGGGCCAACGTCCTGACTTTC
TRBJ1-6 - - TRBV27 CASSLYNSPLHF TGTGCCAGCAGTCTCTATAATTCACCCCTCCACTTT
TRBJ2-2 TRBD1 - TRBV9 CASSVKTGTGGTGELFF TGTGCCAGCAGCGTTAAAACGGGGACAGGGGGGACCGGGGAGCTGTTTTTT
TRBJ1-1 - - TRBV28 CASSSPQRNTEAFF TGTGCCAGCAGTTCCCCCCAGCGGAACACTGAAGCTTTCTTT
TRBJ2-1 - - TRBV5-5 CATQRSSYNEQFF TGTGCCACCCAGCGGAGCTCCTACAATGAGCAGTTCTTC
TRBJ1-2 - - TRBV6-5 CASSLELNYGYTF TGTGCCAGCAGTCTGGAGCTTAACTATGGCTACACCTTC
TRBJ2-7 TRBD2 - TRBV30 CAWGPLPGGREQYF TGTGCCTGGGGTCCCTTGCCGGGGGGTCGCGAGCAGTACTTC
TRBJ2-1 - - TRBV6-5 CASTQQGDYNEQFF TGTGCCAGCACTCAACAGGGAGACTACAATGAGCAGTTCTTC
TRBJ1-2 - - TRBV28 CATAWGPRGYTF TGTGCCACCGCTTGGGGGCCGAGGGGCTACACCTTC
TRBJ1-2 - - TRBV4-2 CASSQDGGRRGYTF TGTGCCAGCAGCCAAGATGGAGGGAGGAGAGGCTACACCTTC
TRBJ1-4 - - TRBV5-1 CASSPTGSGEKLFF TGCGCCAGCAGCCCCACGGGGTCGGGGGAAAAACTGTTTTTT
TRBJ1-6 - - TRBV9 CASSVGYRYSYNSPLHF TGTGCCAGCAGCGTAGGGTACAGATACTCCTATAATTCACCCCTCCACTTT
TRBJ2-7 - - TRBV6-5 CASVRGPSYEQYF TGTGCCAGCGTCCGAGGTCCTTCCTACGAGCAGTACTTC
TRBJ2-6 - - TRBV24-1 CATIRVRGKSGANVLTF TGTGCCACCATCCGGGTCAGGGGTAAGTCTGGGGCCAACGTCCTGACTTTC
TRBJ1-6 TRBD1 - TRBV28 CASTLGDRVNSPLHF TGTGCCAGCACCCTCGGGGACAGGGTAAATTCACCCCTCCACTTT
TRBJ2-7 TRBD1 - TRBV3-1/TRBV3-2 CASSRPGGQDYEQYF TGTGCCAGCAGCCGACCCGGAGGACAGGACTACGAGCAGTACTTC
TRBJ1-6 - - TRBV6-1 CASSEFITGDSPLHF TGTGCCAGCAGTGAATTCATAACAGGTGATTCACCCCTCCACTTT
TRBJ2-1 TRBD2 - TRBV5-4 CASSLSLAGTSEQFF TGTGCCAGCAGCTTGTCTCTAGCGGGTACGAGTGAGCAGTTCTTC
TRBJ2-7 - - TRBV19 CASSIRGFGGQQYF TGTGCCAGTAGTATCCGGGGCTTTGGAGGGCAGCAGTACTTC
TRBJ1-2 - - TRBV3-1/TRBV3-2 CASSQRGGEWGYTF TGTGCCAGCAGCCAACGAGGGGGGGAGTGGGGCTACACCTTC
TRBJ2-2 - - TRBV13 CASSEETPGGELFF TGTGCCAGCAGCGAAGAGACCCCGGGCGGGGAGCTGTTTTTT
TRBJ2-7 TRBD2 - TRBV30 CAWSLAGLSYEQYF TGTGCCTGGAGCCTAGCGGGACTCTCCTACGAGCAGTACTTC
TRBJ1-2 - - TRBV2 CASSEGRGGLYGYTF TGTGCCAGCAGTGAAGGTCGGGGGGGACTCTATGGCTACACCTTC
TRBJ1-2 TRBD1 - TRBV9 CASRPSGTGVVGGYTF TGTGCCAGCAGACCATCCGGGACAGGGGTCGTTGGTGGCTACACCTTC
TRBJ2-7 - once TRBV7-2 CASSSFSGGYEQYF TGTGCCAGCAGCTCGTTCTCCGGGGGCTACGAGCAGTACTTC
TRBJ1-6 - - TRBV12-3/TRBV12-4 CASSLEGDSPLHF TGTGCCAGCAGTTTAGAGGGGGATTCACCCCTCCACTTT
TRBJ2-3 TRBD2 - TRBV4-2 CASSHRSGGPSTDTQYF TGTGCCAGCAGCCACCGTAGCGGGGGGCCCTCCACAGATACGCAGTATTTT
TRBJ2-1 - - TRBV29-1 CSGKNGGNEQFF TGCAGCGGCAAGAATGGGGGGAATGAGCAGTTCTTC
TRBJ1-1 - - TRBV12-3/TRBV12-4 CASSAGSTEAFF TGTGCCAGCAGTGCGGGCTCCACTGAAGCTTTCTTT
TRBJ2-5 TRBD2 - TRBV19 CASSEPLAGVETQYF TGTGCCAGTAGTGAGCCCCTAGCGGGAGTGGAGACCCAGTACTTC
TRBJ1-5 - - TRBV5-1 CASSETGMSNQPQHF TGCGCCAGCAGCGAAACAGGGATGAGCAATCAGCCCCAGCATTTT
TRBJ2-2 TRBD2 - TRBV9 CASSPRGSGAVVDTGELFF TGTGCCAGCAGCCCCCGGGGTAGCGGGGCAGTCGTCGACACCGGGGAGCTGTTTTTT
TRBJ2-1 TRBD2 - TRBV9 CASTPYRLAGNEQFF TGTGCCAGCACCCCCTACCGACTAGCGGGAAATGAGCAGTTCTTC
TRBJ1-3 - - TRBV19 CASDDGAAGNTIYF TGTGCCAGTGATGATGGGGCCGCTGGAAACACCATATATTTT
TRBJ1-3 - - TRBV3-1/TRBV3-2 CASSQVASGNTIYF TGTGCCAGCAGCCAAGTCGCGTCTGGAAACACCATATATTTT
TRBJ2-1 - - TRBV9 CASSVGQSYNEQFF TGTGCCAGCAGCGTGGGGCAGAGCTACAATGAGCAGTTCTTC
TRBJ2-7 - - TRBV4-1 CASSAREARNEQYF TGCGCCAGCAGTGCAAGAGAAGCCCGCAACGAGCAGTACTTC
TRBJ1-3 - - TRBV10-3 CAISAPDSRGYTIYF TGTGCCATCAGCGCGCCCGACTCCAGAGGCTACACCATATATTTT
TRBJ2-5 - - TRBV9 CASSPYGEAQYF TGTGCCAGCAGCCCCTATGGAGAGGCCCAGTACTTC
TRBJ1-1 TRBD1 - TRBV19 CASSIWDRMNTEAFF TGTGCCAGTAGTATTTGGGACAGGATGAACACTGAAGCTTTCTTT
TRBJ1-4 TRBD1 - TRBV30 CAWTRGSGEKLFF TGTGCCTGGACCAGGGGGTCGGGCGAAAAACTGTTTTTT
TRBJ1-5 - once TRBV5-1 CASSLWGEDNQPQHF TGCGCCAGCAGCTTGTGGGGGGAAGACAATCAGCCCCAGCATTTT
TRBJ2-1 - - TRBV6-5 CASDIARNEQFF TGTGCCAGCGATATAGCGCGCAATGAGCAGTTCTTC
TRBJ1-4 - once TRBV19 CATTGEHIATNEKLFF TGTGCCACCACTGGGGAGCATATAGCAACTAATGAAAAACTGTTTTTT
TRBJ2-1 TRBD2 - TRBV11-2 CASSLTSGGNNEQFF TGTGCCAGCAGCTTGACTAGCGGGGGGAACAATGAGCAGTTCTTC
TRBJ2-5 TRBD1 - TRBV11-3 CASSFGQAQETQYF TGTGCCAGCAGCTTCGGACAGGCCCAAGAGACCCAGTACTTC
TRBJ2-3 TRBD2 - TRBV6-4 CASSFSGTDPDTQYF TGTGCCAGCAGCTTCAGCGGGACTGACCCGGATACGCAGTATTTT
TRBJ1-1 - - TRBV5-4 CASSLMQGTWEAFF TGTGCCAGCAGCTTGATGCAGGGTACGTGGGAAGCTTTCTTT
TRBJ2-4 TRBD1 - TRBV7-2 CASSFQGAQNIQYF TGTGCCAGCAGCTTCCAGGGGGCCCAAAACATTCAGTACTTC